This TCR beta chain was recovered during a study of molecular identifiers for immune sequencing clone quantification. In the study overall: Replicates split RNA from around 20,000 or 100,000 naive CD8 cells five ways, and the researchers sequenced four portions.

This clonotype showed up just a few times. No antigen is known for it. Study-wide points: Clones above 20 RNA copies contained over 97% of effector molecules and under 1% of naive molecules.

Libraries of bulk TCR were made by previously described methods (with listed TCR primers). A single record per CDR3 protein comes from TCRdb applying MiXCR to the PCR reads. The sample consists of 460,000 or so distinct CDR3 sequences, around 23% of them appearing once. The naive CD8 libraries originated from between 20,000 and 1,000,000 sorted cells and drew on 10%, 30% or 50% RNA. Germline values: CDR1 MNHEY, CDR2 SMNVEV (reference sequence). With V trimmed by 2 bases and J by 1 base, 14 bases remained unmatched. The CDR3 has 19 residues. This TCR was sampled from a human donor in good health. Some libraries in this study had Jurkat cell RNA spiked in. Sequenced input: naive CD8+ T cells from blood, with Jurkat cell RNA spiked in. Stated subset: FACS-sorted CD8+CD4-CCR7+CD45RA+ naive T cells. This chain uses TRBV27 with TRBJ2-3; TRBD2 matches at 8 bases. CDR3 loop: CASSLLSFGGGLRTDTQYF. The DNA of the CDR3 is TGTGCCAGCAGTTTACTCTCTTTCGGCGGGGGGCTACGCACAGATACGCAGTATTTT.